This is a list of T cell receptor beta chains from one sample in a study of blood T cell repertoires in COVID-19. Assay: immunoSEQ multiplex PCR; the TCRdb copy retains only in-frame clones and omits some. The repertoire holds around 300,000 clones, 75% to 90% seen once, with about 1.7% in the top ten. Source material: PBMCs or T cells enriched from blood (not recorded which). The receptors shown here come from a woman aged 40 to 50 who had recovered from COVID-19. Each CDR3 is given with its conserved first and last residue. A D gene is named only where the DNA matches it firmly. The size entry is marked missing in some rows and otherwise reads once, few, many or a size class.

V	D	J	size	DNA	CDR3
TRBV6-5	TRBD1	TRBJ1-2	NA	TGTGCCAGCAGCCAGAGGACAGGGAGGAACTATGGCTACACCTTC	CASSQRTGRNYGYTF
TRBV5-1	NA	TRBJ2-5	NA	TGCGCCAGCAGCTCAATGGAGACCCAGTACTTC	CASSSMETQYF
TRBV7-9	NA	TRBJ1-2	NA	TGTGCCAGCAGCTTACTGGCAGGCACCATGGGCTACACCTTC	CASSLLAGTMGYTF
TRBV27	NA	TRBJ1-6	NA	TGTGCCAGCGGGGTCCCCCGGGGGGGAGATACACCCCTCCACTTT	CASGVPRGGDTPLHF
TRBV23-1	NA	TRBJ2-2	few	TGCGCCAGCAGTCGCCTATGCCATTCGAACACCGGGGAGCTGTTTTTT	CASSRLCHSNTGELFF
TRBV19	NA	TRBJ2-2	NA	TGTGCCAGTCGGTATTTGCGGGGATCCGGGGAGCTGTTTTTT	CASRYLRGSGELFF
TRBV5-1	TRBD1	TRBJ1-1	NA	TGCGCCAGCAGCTTGGGACAGGGCTCTGAAGCTTTCTTT	CASSLGQGSEAFF
TRBV7-9	NA	TRBJ2-3	NA	TGTGCCAGCAGCCCGGGCAACGCGGGGCACACAGATACGCAGTATTTT	CASSPGNAGHTDTQYF
TRBV19	NA	TRBJ2-2	NA	TGTGCCAGTAGTATAGGTCCCGCCGGGGAGCTGTTTTTT	CASSIGPAGELFF
TRBV5-1	NA	TRBJ2-5	NA	TGCGCCAGCACCCCGGGGTCAACACAAGAGACCCAGTACTTC	CASTPGSTQETQYF
TRBV9	NA	TRBJ2-1	NA	TGTGCCAGCAGCGTATATTTTGCTGACAGTGAGCAGTTCTTC	CASSVYFADSEQFF
TRBV6-5	TRBD1	TRBJ1-1	NA	TGTGCCAGCAGTTACGGGACAGGGAGGAGGACTGAAGCTTTCTTT	CASSYGTGRRTEAFF
TRBV2	NA	TRBJ1-4	few	TGTGCCAGCAACAGCAGGGGAGGGGAAAAACTGTTTTTT	CASNSRGGEKLFF
TRBV5-1	TRBD1	TRBJ1-5	once	TGCGCCAGCTCCCCGGGACAGGGATCTGATGGCAATCAGCCCCAGCATTTT	CASSPGQGSDGNQPQHF
TRBV12-3/TRBV12-4	NA	TRBJ1-5	NA	TGTGCCAGCAGTTTAGGGGGGGATCAGCCCCAGCATTTT	CASSLGGDQPQHF
TRBV24-1	NA	TRBJ1-5	NA	TGTGCCACCACTGTGCAGGGGAGCAGGAGAAATCAGCCCCAGCATTTT	CATTVQGSRRNQPQHF
TRBV12-3/TRBV12-4	NA	TRBJ1-5	NA	TGTGCCAGCAGTTTTAACAGACAGCCCCAGCATTTT	CASSFNRQPQHF
TRBV12-3/TRBV12-4	NA	TRBJ1-1	NA	TGTGCCAGCAGTTTAACGGAGGCTGAAGCTTTCTTT	CASSLTEAEAFF
TRBV27	NA	TRBJ1-2	once	TGTGCCAGCAGCACCCGCGACGGAGTCTATGGCTACACCTTC	CASSTRDGVYGYTF
TRBV3-1/TRBV3-2	TRBD1	TRBJ1-1	NA	TGTGCCAGCAGCCAAGAAACAGGGGTTTACACTGAAGCTTTCTTT	CASSQETGVYTEAFF
TRBV7-8	NA	TRBJ1-5	NA	TGTGCCAGCAGCCCAGGTGATAGCAATCAGCCCCAGCATTTT	CASSPGDSNQPQHF
TRBV2	TRBD1	TRBJ1-1	once	TGTGCCAGCAGTGTGAACAGGGGGATCACTGAAGCTTTCTTT	CASSVNRGITEAFF
TRBV18	TRBD1	TRBJ1-1	NA	TGTGCCAGCTCCGACACAGGGGCCACTGAAGCTTTCTTT	CASSDTGATEAFF
TRBV6-4	NA	TRBJ1-1	NA	TGTGCCAGCCTAGAGGGGGGGGCGCGGTACACTGAAGCTTTCTTT	CASLEGGARYTEAFF
TRBV4-1	NA	TRBJ1-2	NA	TGCGCCAGCAGCCAAGTCGGTGGTAGCCGCAACTATGGCTACACCTTC	CASSQVGGSRNYGYTF
TRBV5-1	TRBD1	TRBJ2-7	NA	TGCGCCAGCAGCTTCAGACAGGGCAAGGAGCAGTACTTC	CASSFRQGKEQYF
TRBV3-1/TRBV3-2	TRBD1	TRBJ2-7	NA	TGTGCCAGCACCTATCAGGGGGCGCGTGGCGAGCAGTACTTC	CASTYQGARGEQYF
TRBV2	TRBD1	TRBJ1-6	NA	TGTGCCAGCAGATTCCTTGGACAGGGTGGTGTTTCACCCCTCCACTTT	CASRFLGQGGVSPLHF
TRBV4-3	NA	TRBJ1-1	NA	TGCGCCAGCAGCCAGGAGGGAGCGGGAGCTTTCTTT	CASSQEGAGAFF
TRBV19	TRBD1	TRBJ1-2	NA	TGTGCCAGTAGTGCCACCGGGACAGGGGGTAGTAGGTTCTATGGCTACACCTTC	CASSATGTGGSRFYGYTF
TRBV29-1	TRBD1	TRBJ1-1	NA	TGCAGCGTTCGACAGGGGGACACTGAAGCTTTCTTT	CSVRQGDTEAFF
TRBV20-1	TRBD2	TRBJ2-1	NA	TGCAGTGCTAGTTTGCGGACTAGCGGAAGAAATGAGCAGTTCTTC	CSASLRTSGRNEQFF
TRBV27	NA	TRBJ1-1	NA	TGTGCCAGCAGTCCAAGGTCGGCGAGAGGGACTGAAGCTTTCTTT	CASSPRSARGTEAFF
TRBV30	NA	TRBJ2-5	NA	TGTGCCTGGAGTACCTTGGAGGGGACCCAGTACTTC	CAWSTLEGTQYF
TRBV7-2	TRBD2	TRBJ2-1	NA	TGTGCCAGCAGCTTAGCCTATAGCGGGGGGACCTACAATGAGCAGTTCTTC	CASSLAYSGGTYNEQFF
TRBV6-2/TRBV6-3	NA	TRBJ2-7	NA	TGTGCCAGCAGTTCCTTTTACGAGCAGTACTTC	CASSSFYEQYF
TRBV7-8	NA	TRBJ2-3	NA	TGTGCCAGCAGCTTAGCGCAGGGGCAGGTTACGCAGTATTTT	CASSLAQGQVTQYF
TRBV18	TRBD2	TRBJ2-1	NA	TGTGCCAGCTCACCACCAATTGCGGGAGGACCAAACAATGAGCAGTTCTTC	CASSPPIAGGPNNEQFF
TRBV18	TRBD1	TRBJ2-7	NA	TGTGCCAGCTCACCACTTAGACAGGGGGCGGGCTACGAGCAGTACTTC	CASSPLRQGAGYEQYF
TRBV19	NA	TRBJ1-6	NA	TGTGCCAGTAGTCGTGGCGGTAGAGAAGCACCCCTCCACTTT	CASSRGGREAPLHF
TRBV11-1	TRBD1	TRBJ2-7	NA	TGTGCCAGCACCTCACGGACAGGGCTGGAGGGGGAGCAGTACTTC	CASTSRTGLEGEQYF
TRBV11-2	NA	TRBJ1-4	NA	TGTGCCAGCAGCTTTTTAGGGAGGGATGAAAAACTGTTTTTT	CASSFLGRDEKLFF
TRBV7-9	TRBD1	TRBJ2-4	NA	TGTGCCAGCAGCCGAACGGGTCAGGGGGACATTCAGTACTTC	CASSRTGQGDIQYF
TRBV7-9	TRBD2	TRBJ2-2	NA	TGTGCCAGCAGCTTGCTATCTAGCGGAACCGGGGAGCTGTTTTTT	CASSLLSSGTGELFF
TRBV30	TRBD1	TRBJ1-6	few	TGTGCCTGGAGTGTACGGCGACAGGGGGTGAGCTCCTATAATTCACCCCTCCACTTT	CAWSVRRQGVSSYNSPLHF
TRBV5-6	NA	TRBJ2-1	NA	TGTGCCAGCAGCTGGGGGCAGTTCGACAATGAGCAGTTCTTC	CASSWGQFDNEQFF
TRBV3-1/TRBV3-2	TRBD2	TRBJ2-5	once	TGTGCCAGCAGCCTCCAGGGACTAGCGGGGGGTCAAGAGACCCAGTACTTC	CASSLQGLAGGQETQYF